Here is one TCR beta chain with its context. Symptom resolution, clearance, or two negative PCRs marked donors in Cohort 3 as recovered. The data were taken from a study of blood T cell repertoires in COVID-19. Clones were sequenced by immunoSEQ multiplex PCR, and TCRdb holds only the in-frame ones, with some missing. The sample lists approximately 400,000 clones, about four fifths occurring once. Germline V lookup: CDR1 SNHLY, CDR2 FYNNEI. The CDR3 has 15 amino acids. Germline trimming cut 6 bases from V and 9 bases from J; bases unmatched to any gene: 12. Source material: PBMCs or T cells enriched from blood (not recorded which). The TCR comes from a woman in her forties or fifties who had recovered from COVID-19. The chain uses TRBV2 and TRBJ2-1; 9 positions agree with TRBD1. This CDR3 reads CASRASGTGRVEQFF. The CDR3, as DNA: TGTGCCAGCAGAGCTTCCGGGACAGGGCGGGTTGAGCAGTTCTTC.